The present entry profiles one T cell receptor beta chain with its context. This entry is derived from a study of T cell repertoires in cytomegalovirus infection. Across the study: Through public TCR beta signatures, both CMV infection and matching HLA type were indicated.

CDR3 size: 14 residues. The trim removed 3 bases at V and 6 bases at J, leaving 5 bases unmatched. Germline assignment: CDR1 MDHEN and CDR2 SYDVKM. TCRdb analysed the reads with MiXCR anew, one entry per CDR3 protein. Of hundreds of thousands of distinct CDR3 sequences listed, about a third are singletons. This receptor was taken from a human donor in good health (CMV status not recorded). Some clones in this sample may be carry-over from other donors' samples. The rearrangement links TRBV28 to TRBJ1-5; 7 bases line up with TRBD1. The sequenced sample consisted of PBMCs. This CDR3 reads CASSFDRVGQPQHF. CDR3 bases: TGTGCCAGCAGTTTTGACAGGGTCGGTCAGCCCCAGCATTTT.